What follows are 21 T cell receptor beta chains derived from one specimen sequenced in a study of T cell clonality in common variable immunodeficiency. The study, taken as a whole, reports: Fewer deletions and N-nucleotide insertions were reportedly seen in common variable immunodeficiency TCR beta sequences.

Antigens for these TCRs are unknown. Sequencing used immunoSEQ multiplex PCR; TCRdb keeps in-frame clones, though not all of them. The sample is made up of 15,000 to 20,000 clones, none counted only once. The sample was peripheral blood mononuclear cells. The receptor source for this set is a human donor with common variable immunodeficiency.

In this sample, this clone turned up many times. The read halts 3 residues ahead of the CDR3 end, with the missing end drawn from the germline J gene. This chain connects TRBV19 to TRBJ2-7, with D maybe TRBD1 (6 bases). Germline CDR1 LNHDA, CDR2 SQIVND (reference sequence). The length of the CDR3 is 14 residues. V lost 4 bases and J lost 6, with 16 bases in between. The part of the CDR3 DNA that was read is TGTGCCAGTAGTACGAACAAGGGGGTTACCGAG. This gives the protein CASSTNKGVTE. The CDR3 reads in full as CASSTNKGVTEQYF.

This clone showed up just a few times. The CDR3 end is not reached by the read, which stops 3 residues before it; the germline J gene fills it in. The V and J genes are TRBV5-1 and TRBJ2-5; D possibly corresponds to TRBD1 (6 bases). Germline V CDR1 and CDR2: SGHRS, YFSETQ. The CDR3 is made up of 15 amino acids. V lost 0 bases and J lost 2, with 11 bases in between. The CDR3 is CASSLGGLVQETQYF. The DNA read from the CDR3 is TGCGCCAGCAGCTTGGGGGGGCTTGTTCAAGAGACC.

This clone was seen repeatedly, ten times or more. The CDR3 protein is CASSSQNAGTGELFF. The CDR3 bases that were read are TGTGCCAGCAGCTCCCAGAACGCGGGCACCGGGGAG. The chain combines TRBV7-9 with TRBJ2-2; D might be TRBD2 (5 bases). The read halts 3 residues ahead of the CDR3 end, with the missing end drawn from the germline J gene. The CDR3 is 15 amino acids. V dropped 4 bases and J dropped 4 bases, with 13 bases sitting between them. Germline CDR1 is SEHNR and CDR2 is FQNEAQ (reference sequence).

This clone was observed many times. The read falls 3 residues short of the CDR3 end, and the missing part is taken from the germline J gene. The rearrangement joins TRBV18 to TRBJ1-1, with D hard to call. Germline loops: CDR1 KGHSH, CDR2 LQKENI. The CDR3 runs 12 residues. The CDR3 sequence is CASSPGSLRAFF. The covered CDR3 bases are TGTGCCAGCTCACCAGGCAGTCTGCGG.

This clone was counted ten times or more. The sequence runs out 3 residues before the end of the CDR3; the remainder is reconstructed from the germline J gene. This sequence joins TRBV12-3 or TRBV12-4 and TRBJ2-7; 8 bases match TRBD1. V lost 5 bases, J lost 2 bases, and 11 bases stayed unmatched. The length of the CDR3 is 16 residues. The sequenced part of the CDR3 DNA is TGTGCCAGCAGTCCGAGGGACAGGACCCGCGCCTACGAG. Its translation is CASSPRDRTRAYE. The whole CDR3 protein is CASSPRDRTRAYEQYF.

This clone was detected ten times or more. The read finishes 3 residues shy of the CDR3 end, and the germline J gene is used to complete it. The chain couples TRBV20-1 to TRBJ2-1, with TRBD2 matching over 13 bases. CDR3 length equals 18 residues. Per the germline V gene, CDR1 is DFQATT and CDR2 is SNEGSKA (reference sequence). Trimming removed 0 bases from V and 1 base from J; junction bases left unmatched: 6. The part of the CDR3 DNA that was read is TGCAGTGCTAGAGACGGGACTAGCGGGACCCAATCCTACAATGAG. This codes for CSARDGTSGTQSYNE. In full, the CDR3 is CSARDGTSGTQSYNEQFF.

This clone was counted ten times or more. The sequenced fragment ends 3 residues before the CDR3 boundary, so the rest is inferred from the germline J gene. The V and J genes are TRBV7-2 and TRBJ1-3; no reliable D call. Trimming pared 7 bases from V and 4 bases from J, leaving 14 bases between. The V gene's germline CDR1 is SGHTA and CDR2 FQGNSA. The CDR3 contains 14 residues. The CDR3 loop reads CASTPDRGGNTIYF. CDR3 DNA, as far as it was read: TGTGCCAGCACCCCAGACCGCGGAGGAAACACC.

This clone came up many times. The read falls 3 residues short of the CDR3 end, and the missing part is taken from the germline J gene. The chain combines TRBV19 with TRBJ1-2, with D perhaps matching TRBD1 (6 bases). V was shortened by 7 bases and J by 4 bases, with 22 bases between the two germline ends. CDR3 length: 16 residues. Germline CDR1 reads LNHDA; CDR2 reads SQIVND (reference sequence). Incomplete CDR3 DNA: TGTGCCAGTACCCCAATAAGTGCAGGGGAAACCTATGGC. It specifies CASTPISAGETYG. The full-length CDR3 reads as CASTPISAGETYGYTF.

This clone was seen at least ten times. The sequence runs out 3 residues before the end of the CDR3; the remainder is reconstructed from the germline J gene. This chain uses TRBV29-1 with TRBJ1-1, with D possibly TRBD1 on 5 matching bases. CDR3 size: 10 residues. The germline CDR1 and CDR2 sequences are SQVTM and ANQGSEA. CDR3 DNA, as far as it was read: TGCAGCGTTGCAGGGAGGGAA. It yields the protein CSVAGRE. The full-length CDR3 reads as CSVAGREAFF.

The table lists this clone with many counts. The CDR3 end lies 3 residues beyond the end of the read and is filled in from the germline J gene. This sequence joins TRBV28 and TRBJ2-7; 9 positions match TRBD1. The CDR3 spans 16 residues. V lost 5 bases, J lost 0 bases, and 8 bases stayed unmatched. Germline values: CDR1 MDHEN, CDR2 SYDVKM. The CDR3 is CASSPHGTGFSYEQYF. The sequenced CDR3 bases are TGTGCCAGCAGTCCCCACGGGACAGGGTTCTCCTACGAG.

This clone was seen many times. The CDR3 protein is CASSPRQDGELFF. CDR3 bases read: TGTGCCAGCAGCCCCAGACAGGACGGGGAG. This sequence joins TRBV14 and TRBJ2-2, with a weak D call TRBD1 (6 bases). The CDR3 end is not reached by the read, which stops 3 residues before it; the germline J gene fills it in. This CDR3 region has 13 residues. V was shortened by 4 bases and J by 7 bases, with 10 bases between the two germline ends. Per germline, CDR1 SGHDN and CDR2 FVKESK.

In this sample, this clone turned up many times. The CDR3 extends 3 residues past the end of the read, so its final part is completed from the germline J gene. This chain connects TRBV20-1 to TRBJ1-4; 8 bases agree with TRBD1. The germline CDR1 and CDR2 sequences are DFQATT and SNEGSKA (reference sequence). CDR3 size: 14 residues. V was pared by 5 bases and J by 2 bases, with 4 bases of the junction left unmatched. The CDR3 bases that were read are TGCAGTGCTGACAGGGGACTGACTAATGAAAAA. Protein sequence: CSADRGLTNEK. The full CDR3 protein is CSADRGLTNEKLFF.

This clone has a count of ten or more. The sequence runs out 3 residues before the end of the CDR3; the remainder is reconstructed from the germline J gene. The V and J genes are TRBV18 and TRBJ2-2, with 12 bases matching TRBD2. The CDR3 loop spans 16 amino acids. Germline CDR1 and CDR2: KGHSH and LQKENI. Unmatched junction bases numbered 3, after V lost 5 bases and J lost 2 bases. Incomplete CDR3 DNA: TGTGCCAGCTCAAATGGACTAGCGGGAAACACCGGGGAG. Protein: CASSNGLAGNTGE. The CDR3, in full, reads CASSNGLAGNTGELFF.

With respect to this clone: The observed sequence ends 3 residues before the CDR3 terminus, with the missing tail filled in from the germline J gene. The identical CDR3 is also encoded by other nucleotide sequences in the sample. The chain combines TRBV2 with TRBJ2-3; 7 bases are a match to TRBD2. CDR1 SNHLY and CDR2 FYNNEI come from the germline V gene. V gave up 10 bases and J gave up 4 bases; unmatched junction bases: 5. The CDR3 loop spans 12 amino acids. Incomplete CDR3 DNA: TGTGCCACCGCGGGAGAGGCAGATACG. It codes for CATAGEADT. Given in full, the CDR3 is CATAGEADTQYF.

This clone was counted at least ten times. The read ends 3 residues shy of where the CDR3 ends; the end is completed using the germline J gene. The chain couples TRBV4-1 to TRBJ2-2; D is possibly TRBD2 (6 bases). V dropped 7 bases and J dropped 2 bases, with 17 bases sitting between them. This CDR3 contains 16 residues. CDR1 is MGHRA and CDR2 is YSYEKL in the germline V gene. CDR3 DNA, as far as it was read: TGCGCCAGCACCATTGCCCGGGACTCCAACACCGGGGAG. Translating gives CASTIARDSNTGE. In full, the CDR3 is CASTIARDSNTGELFF.

In its sample, this clone was seen many times. The sequenced fragment ends 3 residues before the CDR3 boundary, so the rest is inferred from the germline J gene. The chain employs TRBV12-3 or TRBV12-4 and TRBJ2-7, with a possible D match to TRBD1 (5 bases). V was clipped by 5 bases and J by 6 bases, with 17 bases between them. The CDR3 sequence is 14 residues long. Partial CDR3 DNA: TGTGCCAGCAGTCCGCGTACAGGTTCCAGCGAG. It encodes CASSPRTGSSE. The full-length CDR3 reads as CASSPRTGSSEQYF.

This clone was observed many times. The read finishes 3 residues shy of the CDR3 end, and the germline J gene is used to complete it. The gene calls are TRBV30 and TRBJ1-5, with TRBD1 matching 7 bases. Germline loops: CDR1 GTSNPN, CDR2 SVGIG (reference sequence). This CDR3 spans 14 amino acids. Unmatched junction bases numbered 4, after V lost 3 bases and J lost 2 bases. CDR3 in amino acids: CAWRTGSGNQPQHF. Partial CDR3 DNA: TGTGCCTGGAGGACAGGGAGTGGCAATCAGCCC.

The sample holds many counts of this clone. Read data end 3 residues before the CDR3 end; the end is taken from the germline J gene. The rearrangement joins TRBV29-1 to TRBJ2-5, with 12 bases lining up with TRBD1. The CDR3 length is 14 residues. V dropped 4 bases and J dropped 7; count of bases not matched to a gene: 7. CDR1 and CDR2 (germline): SQVTM, ANQGSEA. CDR3 bases read: TGCAGCGTTGTTGGGACAGGGGGCTTGGGGACC. The encoded protein is CSVVGTGGLGT. The CDR3 in its entirety is CSVVGTGGLGTQYF.

This clone was seen more than once but under ten times. The read ends 3 residues shy of where the CDR3 ends; the end is completed using the germline J gene. This rearrangement joins TRBV5-5 to TRBJ2-7; no clear D gene. Looked up from germline, CDR1 is SGHKS and CDR2 is YYEKEE (reference sequence). Between the trimmed V and J ends, which lost 0 bases and 0 bases, there was a span of 7 bases. The CDR3 sequence is 14 residues long. The CDR3 loop is CASSLVVDSYEQYF. The covered CDR3 bases are TGTGCCAGCAGCTTGGTTGTAGACTCCTACGAG.

In its sample, this clone ranks as medium-sized. The DNA ends 3 residues before the CDR3 does, and the rest of the CDR3 is filled in from the germline J gene. V usage is TRBV5-4 and J usage is TRBJ1-2; TRBD1 might be the D (5 bases). This CDR3 has 14 residues. Germline V lookup: CDR1 SGHNT, CDR2 YYREEE (reference sequence). Trimming removed 4 bases from V and 4 bases from J, with 14 bases in between. CDR3 sequence: CASSLPGSGYGYTF. The sequenced CDR3 bases are TGTGCCAGCAGCCTTCCAGGGTCTGGCTATGGC.

This clone showed up just a few times. The read ends 3 residues before the CDR3 terminus; that terminus is restored from the germline J gene. V gene TRBV2 combines with J gene TRBJ1-1; D remains unclear. Between the trimmed V and J ends, which lost 3 bases and 7 bases, there was a span of 6 bases. Per germline, CDR1 SNHLY and CDR2 FYNNEI. The CDR3 consists of 11 residues. The covered CDR3 bases are TGTGCCAGCAGTGAGGCCGATGAA. This sequence encodes CASSEADE. In full, the CDR3 reads CASSEADEAFF.